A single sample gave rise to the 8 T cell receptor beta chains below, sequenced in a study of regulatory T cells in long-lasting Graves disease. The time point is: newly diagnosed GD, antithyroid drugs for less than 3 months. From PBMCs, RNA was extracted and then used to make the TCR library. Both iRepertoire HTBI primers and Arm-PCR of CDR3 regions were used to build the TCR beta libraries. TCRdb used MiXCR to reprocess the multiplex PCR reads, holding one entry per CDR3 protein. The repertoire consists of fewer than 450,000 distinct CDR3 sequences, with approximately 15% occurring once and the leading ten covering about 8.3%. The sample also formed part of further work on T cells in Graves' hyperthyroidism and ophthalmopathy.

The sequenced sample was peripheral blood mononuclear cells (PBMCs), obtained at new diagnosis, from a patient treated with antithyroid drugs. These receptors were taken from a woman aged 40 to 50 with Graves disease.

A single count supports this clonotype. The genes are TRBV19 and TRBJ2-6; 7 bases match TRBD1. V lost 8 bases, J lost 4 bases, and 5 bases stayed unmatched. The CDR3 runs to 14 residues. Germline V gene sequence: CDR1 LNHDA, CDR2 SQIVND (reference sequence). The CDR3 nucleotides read TGTGCCAGTTTCGACAGGGTCGGGGCCAACGTCCTGACTTTC. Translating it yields CASFDRVGANVLTF.

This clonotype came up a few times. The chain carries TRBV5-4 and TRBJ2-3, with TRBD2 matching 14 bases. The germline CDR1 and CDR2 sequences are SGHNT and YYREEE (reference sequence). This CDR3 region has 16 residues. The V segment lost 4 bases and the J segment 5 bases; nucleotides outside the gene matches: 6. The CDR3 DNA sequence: TGTGCCAGCAGCCCCGGGACTAGCGGGAGTAGAGATACGCAGTATTTT. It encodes CASSPGTSGSRDTQYF. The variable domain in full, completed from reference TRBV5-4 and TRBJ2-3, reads ETGVTQSPTHLIKTRGQQVTLRCSSQSGHNTVSWYQQALGQGPQFIFQYYREEENGRGNFPPRFSGLQFPNYSSELNVNALELDDSALYLCASSPGTSGSRDTQYFGPGTRLTVL.

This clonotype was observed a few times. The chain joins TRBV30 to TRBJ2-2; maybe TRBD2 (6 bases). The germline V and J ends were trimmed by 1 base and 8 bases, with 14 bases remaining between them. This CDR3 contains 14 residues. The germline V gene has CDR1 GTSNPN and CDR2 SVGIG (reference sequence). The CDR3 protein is CAWSAGGFLGELFF. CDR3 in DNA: TGTGCCTGGAGTGCCGGGGGATTTTTAGGGGAGCTGTTTTTT.

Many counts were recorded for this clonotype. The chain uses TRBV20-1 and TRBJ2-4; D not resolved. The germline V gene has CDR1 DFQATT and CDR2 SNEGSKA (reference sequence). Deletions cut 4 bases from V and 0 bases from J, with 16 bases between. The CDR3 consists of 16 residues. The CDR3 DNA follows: TGCAGTGCTATCCTAGACGGCTCCCTAGCCAAAAACATTCAGTACTTC. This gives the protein CSAILDGSLAKNIQYF.

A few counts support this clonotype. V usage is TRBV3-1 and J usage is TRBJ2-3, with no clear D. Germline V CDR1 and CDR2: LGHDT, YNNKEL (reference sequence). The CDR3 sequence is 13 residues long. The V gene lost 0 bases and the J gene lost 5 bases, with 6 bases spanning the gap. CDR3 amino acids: CASSQDWRDTQYF. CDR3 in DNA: TGTGCCAGCAGCCAAGATTGGAGAGATACGCAGTATTTT.

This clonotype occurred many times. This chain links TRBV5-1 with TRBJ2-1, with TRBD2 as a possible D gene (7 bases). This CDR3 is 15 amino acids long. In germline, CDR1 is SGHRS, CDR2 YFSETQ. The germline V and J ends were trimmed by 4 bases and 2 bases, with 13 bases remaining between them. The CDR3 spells CASSRGDNTYNEQFF. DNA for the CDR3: TGCGCCAGCAGCCGGGGGGACAATACCTACAATGAGCAGTTCTTC.

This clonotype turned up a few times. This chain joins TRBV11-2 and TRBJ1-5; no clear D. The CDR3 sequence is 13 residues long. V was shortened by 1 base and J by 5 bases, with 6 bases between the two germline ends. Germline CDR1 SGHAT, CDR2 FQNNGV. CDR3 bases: TGTGCCAGCAGCTTAGGGCAGGATCAGCCCCAGCATTTT. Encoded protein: CASSLGQDQPQHF.

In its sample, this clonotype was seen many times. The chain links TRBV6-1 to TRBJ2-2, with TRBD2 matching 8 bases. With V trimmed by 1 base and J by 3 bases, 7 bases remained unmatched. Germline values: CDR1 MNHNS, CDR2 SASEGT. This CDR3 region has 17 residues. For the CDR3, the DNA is TGTGCCAGCAGTGAAGGAATAGCGGGATGGCACACCGGGGAGCTGTTTTTT. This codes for CASSEGIAGWHTGELFF.